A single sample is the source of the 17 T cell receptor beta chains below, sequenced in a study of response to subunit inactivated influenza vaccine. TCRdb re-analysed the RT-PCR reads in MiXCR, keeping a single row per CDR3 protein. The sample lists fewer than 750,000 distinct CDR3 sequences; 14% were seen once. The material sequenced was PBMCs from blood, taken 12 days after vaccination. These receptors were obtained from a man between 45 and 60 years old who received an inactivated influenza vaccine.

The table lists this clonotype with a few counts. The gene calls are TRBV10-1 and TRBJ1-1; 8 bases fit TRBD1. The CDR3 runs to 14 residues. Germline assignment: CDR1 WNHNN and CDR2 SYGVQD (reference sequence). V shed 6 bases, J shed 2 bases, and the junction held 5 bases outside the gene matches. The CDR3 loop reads CASSRDRRNTEAFF. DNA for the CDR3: TGCGCCAGCAGCCGGGACAGGCGAAACACTGAAGCTTTCTTT.

The CDR3 reads CASSPDTGETQYF. CDR3 bases: TGTGCCAGCAGCCCGGACACTGGAGAGACCCAGTACTTC. The chain couples TRBV7-9 to TRBJ2-5, with D possibly matching TRBD1 (5 bases). The CDR3 totals 13 residues. With 5 bases removed from V and 4 bases from J, the gap between germline ends came to 11 bases. Germline V gene data show CDR1 as SEHNR and CDR2 as FQNEAQ (reference sequence). The complete variable domain, with remaining parts taken from reference TRBV7-9 and TRBJ2-5, reads DTGVSQNPRHKITKRGQNVTFRCDPISEHNRLYWYRQTLGQGPEFLTYFQNEAQLEKSRLLSDRFSAERPKGSFSTLEIQRTEQGDSAMYLCASSPDTGETQYFGPGTRLLVL.

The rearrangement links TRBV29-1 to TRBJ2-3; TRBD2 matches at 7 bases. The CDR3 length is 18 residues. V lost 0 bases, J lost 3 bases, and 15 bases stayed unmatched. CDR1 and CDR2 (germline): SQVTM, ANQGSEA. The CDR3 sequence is CSVEDILIAGEGTDTQYF. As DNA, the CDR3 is TGCAGCGTTGAAGATATTCTCATTGCGGGAGAGGGAACAGATACGCAGTATTTT.

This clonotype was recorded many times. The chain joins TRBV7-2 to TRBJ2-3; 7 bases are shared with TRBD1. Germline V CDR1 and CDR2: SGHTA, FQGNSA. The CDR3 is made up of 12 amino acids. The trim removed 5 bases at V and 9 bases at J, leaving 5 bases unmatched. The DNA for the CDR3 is TGTGCCAGCAGCCTACGGACAGGAACGCAGTATTTT. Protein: CASSLRTGTQYF. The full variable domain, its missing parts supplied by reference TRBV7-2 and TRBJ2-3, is GAGVSQSPSNKVTEKGKDVELRCDPISGHTALYWYRQSLGQGLEFLIYFQGNSAPDKSGLPSDRFSAERTGGSVSTLTIQRTQQEDSAVYLCASSLRTGTQYFGPGTRLTVL.

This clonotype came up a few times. CDR3 protein: CASSTDRGRGDTQYF. The CDR3 coding sequence is TGTGCCAGCAGTACGGACAGGGGGCGCGGGGATACGCAGTATTTT. The chain is built from TRBV27 and TRBJ2-3; TRBD1 agrees at 11 bases. The CDR3 sequence is 15 residues long. Germline V gives CDR1 MNHEY, CDR2 SMNVEV (reference sequence). V was clipped by 5 bases and J by 6 bases; unmatched bases: 7.

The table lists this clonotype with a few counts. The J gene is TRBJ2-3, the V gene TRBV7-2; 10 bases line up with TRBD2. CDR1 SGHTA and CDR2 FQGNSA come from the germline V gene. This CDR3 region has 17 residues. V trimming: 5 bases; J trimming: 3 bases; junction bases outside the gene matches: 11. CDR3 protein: CASSPLSGGDFTDTQYF. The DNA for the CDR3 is TGTGCCAGCAGCCCTTTGAGCGGGGGGGATTTTACAGATACGCAGTATTTT. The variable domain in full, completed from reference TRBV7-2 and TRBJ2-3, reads GAGVSQSPSNKVTEKGKDVELRCDPISGHTALYWYRQSLGQGLEFLIYFQGNSAPDKSGLPSDRFSAERTGGSVSTLTIQRTQQEDSAVYLCASSPLSGGDFTDTQYFGPGTRLTVL.

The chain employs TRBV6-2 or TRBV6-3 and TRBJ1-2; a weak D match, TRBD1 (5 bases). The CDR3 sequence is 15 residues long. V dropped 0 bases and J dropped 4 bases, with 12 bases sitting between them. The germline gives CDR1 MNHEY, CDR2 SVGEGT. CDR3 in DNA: TGTGCCAGCAGTTACTCTAAGGGGCTCGCCTATGGCTACACCTTC. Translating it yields CASSYSKGLAYGYTF.

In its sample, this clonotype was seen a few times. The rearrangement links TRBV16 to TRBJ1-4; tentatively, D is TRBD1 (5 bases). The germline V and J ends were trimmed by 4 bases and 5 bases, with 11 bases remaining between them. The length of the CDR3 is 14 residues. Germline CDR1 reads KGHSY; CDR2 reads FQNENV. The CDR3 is CASSRGALNEKLFF. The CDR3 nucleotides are TGTGCCAGCAGCCGAGGGGCCTTAAATGAAAAACTGTTTTTT.

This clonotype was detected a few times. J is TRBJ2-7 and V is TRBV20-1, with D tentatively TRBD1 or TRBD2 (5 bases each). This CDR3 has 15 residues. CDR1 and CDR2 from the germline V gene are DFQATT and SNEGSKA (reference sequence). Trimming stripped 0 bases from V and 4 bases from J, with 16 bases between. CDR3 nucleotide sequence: TGCAGTGCTAGAGATTCAAGGAAGAGGGGTTACGAGCAGTACTTC. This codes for CSARDSRKRGYEQYF.

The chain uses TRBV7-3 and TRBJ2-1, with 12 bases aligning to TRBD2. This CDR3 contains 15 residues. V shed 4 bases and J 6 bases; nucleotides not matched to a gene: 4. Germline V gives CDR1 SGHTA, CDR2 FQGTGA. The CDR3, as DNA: TGTGCCAGCAGCTCCGCTAGCGGGAGGGCCAATGAGCAGTTCTTC. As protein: CASSSASGRANEQFF.

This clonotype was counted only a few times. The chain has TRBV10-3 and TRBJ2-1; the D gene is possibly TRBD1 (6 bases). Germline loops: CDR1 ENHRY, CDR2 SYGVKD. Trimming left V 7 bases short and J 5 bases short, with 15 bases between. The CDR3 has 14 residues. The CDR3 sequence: CAITETQGNNEQFF. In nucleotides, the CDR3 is TGTGCCATCACCGAGACGCAGGGGAACAATGAGCAGTTCTTC.

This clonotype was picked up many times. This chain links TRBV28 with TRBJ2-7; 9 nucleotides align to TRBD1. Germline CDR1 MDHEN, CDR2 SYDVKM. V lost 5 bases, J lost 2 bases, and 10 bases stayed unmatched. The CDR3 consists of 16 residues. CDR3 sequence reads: CASSATGGQTAYEQYF. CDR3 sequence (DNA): TGTGCCAGCAGTGCGACAGGGGGTCAAACGGCCTACGAGCAGTACTTC.

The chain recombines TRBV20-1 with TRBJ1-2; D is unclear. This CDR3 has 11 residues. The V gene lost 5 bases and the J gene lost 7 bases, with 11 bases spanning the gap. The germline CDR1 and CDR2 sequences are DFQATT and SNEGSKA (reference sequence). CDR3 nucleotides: TGCAGTGCTTTCTCCTCGGGTGGCTACACCTTC. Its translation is CSAFSSGGYTF.

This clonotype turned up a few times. In DNA, the CDR3 is TGTGCCAGCAGACATAAGGGACACCTGAACACTGAAGCTTTCTTT. It is translated as CASRHKGHLNTEAFF. The V and J genes are TRBV11-2 and TRBJ1-1; possible D gene TRBD1, 6 bases. V lost 6 bases and J lost 0, with 14 bases in between. Germline CDR1 reads SGHAT; CDR2 reads FQNNGV. CDR3 size: 15 residues.

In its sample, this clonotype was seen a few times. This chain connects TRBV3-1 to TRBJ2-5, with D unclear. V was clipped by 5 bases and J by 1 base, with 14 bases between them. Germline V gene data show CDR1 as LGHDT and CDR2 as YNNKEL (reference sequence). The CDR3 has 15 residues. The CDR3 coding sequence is TGTGCCAGCAGCTACACCGTCGACCCCCAAGAGACCCAGTACTTC. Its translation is CASSYTVDPQETQYF.

The DNA for the CDR3 is TGCGCCAGCAGCTGGGGGCGGGGGGATAGAGATACGCAGTATTTT. Translating it yields CASSWGRGDRDTQYF. The chain links TRBV5-1 to TRBJ2-3; 8 nucleotides line up with TRBD2. The CDR3 is 15 amino acids. Germline V gives CDR1 SGHRS, CDR2 YFSETQ. V was pared by 3 bases and J by 5 bases, with 8 bases of the junction left unmatched.

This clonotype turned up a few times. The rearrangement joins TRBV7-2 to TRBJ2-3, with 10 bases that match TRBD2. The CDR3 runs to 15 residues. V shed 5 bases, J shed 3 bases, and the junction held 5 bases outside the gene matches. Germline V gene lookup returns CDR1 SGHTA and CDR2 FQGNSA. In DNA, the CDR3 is TGTGCCAGCAGCCCCTGGACTAGCGGAACAGATACGCAGTATTTT. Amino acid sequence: CASSPWTSGTDTQYF.